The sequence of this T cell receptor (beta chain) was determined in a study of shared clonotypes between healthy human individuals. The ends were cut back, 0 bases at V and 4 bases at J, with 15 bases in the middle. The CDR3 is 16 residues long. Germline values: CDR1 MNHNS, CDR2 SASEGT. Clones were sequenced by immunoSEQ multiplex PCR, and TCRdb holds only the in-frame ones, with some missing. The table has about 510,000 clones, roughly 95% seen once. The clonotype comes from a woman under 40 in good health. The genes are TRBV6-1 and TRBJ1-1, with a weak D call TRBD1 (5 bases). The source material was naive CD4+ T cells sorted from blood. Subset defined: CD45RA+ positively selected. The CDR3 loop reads CASSEAFRGGSTEAFF. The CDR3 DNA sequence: TGTGCCAGCAGTGAAGCCTTTCGGGGGGGGAGCACTGAAGCTTTCTTT.